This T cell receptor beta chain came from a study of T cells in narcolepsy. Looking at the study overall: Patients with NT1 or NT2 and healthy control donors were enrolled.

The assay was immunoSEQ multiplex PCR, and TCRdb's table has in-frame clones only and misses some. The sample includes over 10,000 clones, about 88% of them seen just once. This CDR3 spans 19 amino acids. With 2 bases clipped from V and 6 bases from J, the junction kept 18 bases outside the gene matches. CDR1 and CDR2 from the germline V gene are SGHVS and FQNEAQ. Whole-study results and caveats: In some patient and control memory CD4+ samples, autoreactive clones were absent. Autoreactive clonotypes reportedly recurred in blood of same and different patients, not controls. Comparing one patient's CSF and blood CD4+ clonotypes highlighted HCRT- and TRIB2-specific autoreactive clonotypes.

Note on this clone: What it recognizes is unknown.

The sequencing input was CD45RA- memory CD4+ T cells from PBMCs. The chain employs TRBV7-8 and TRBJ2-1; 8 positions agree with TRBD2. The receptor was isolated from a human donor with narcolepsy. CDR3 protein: CASSLTSPTLAGVGNEQFF. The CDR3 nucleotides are TGTGCCAGCAGCTTAACTTCGCCCACTCTAGCGGGCGTCGGCAATGAGCAGTTCTTC.